This T cell receptor (beta chain) was identified in a study of glioma-infiltrating T cells (dated by TCRdb to 2016 to 2017). Describing the broader study: TCR alpha- and beta-chain repertoires were sequenced from glioma tissue, non-neoplastic brain tissue and matched peripheral blood mononuclear cells. To measure how far tissue and blood T-cell populations diverged, each tissue-infiltrating repertoire was compared against the peripheral blood repertoire of the same patient. The paired cohort was made up of three low-grade glioma patients, about 8 primary glioblastoma patients and three non-glioma patients who contributed non-neoplastic brain tissue. Results the study describes overall, beyond this receptor: Tissue and blood shared very few CDR3 sequences, a result attributed to high CDR3 diversity and limited sampling. Group comparisons were based on small numbers of patients: three non-neoplastic, three low-grade glioma and several glioblastoma patients. VJ-independent divergence between tissue and blood was lower than expected in non-neoplastic patients but higher than expected in all gliomas, particularly low-grade gliomas.

A word on this clonotype: No antigen is known for it. One base away there is no much larger clone; base qualities are not given.

TCR alpha and beta CDR3 regions were amplified with the iRepertoire nested amplicon-rescue multiplex PCR (arm-PCR) platform from RNA. For one-step reverse transcription and amplification, about 95-400 ng of tissue mRNA or PBMC total RNA was used as input. Following bead purification, Illumina adapters were added by a secondary multiplex PCR, and libraries between 200 and 400 bp were gel-purified. The libraries contained internal 6-nucleotide barcodes that were used for demultiplexing. The libraries were sequenced on an Illumina MiSeq using 2x220 or 2x250 nucleotide paired-end reads. Per the authors' processing: FLASH 1.2.11 was used to merge paired reads, and BWA-MEM then aligned the reads to the GRCh37 human genome before TRA and TRB reads were extracted. For V and J assignment, an IMGT-derived reference of cassette sequences and CDR3 motifs that included pseudogenes was used. Reads were translated in three frames, and productive CDR3s were defined by a C…FGXG motif without stop codons. Clonotypes were defined as unique combinations of V-J cassette pair and CDR3 amino acid sequence. Filtering of reads was based on Hamming distance, with the threshold set by the sequence error rate of each sample in mapped regions. The raw public reads went through TCRdb reprocessing: fastp at Q25, MiXCR clone calling, in-frame beta chains kept. A single entry per CDR3 protein holds the most common genes and DNA from its merged rows. The V and J calls here are based on TCRdb, not the publication. For this sample the table gives 100,000 to 150,000 distinct CDR3 sequences, of which 20% to 25% were detected only once. Approximately 26% of the sample is in the top ten clones.

Its CDR3 holds 13 amino acids, cysteine through phenylalanine. This entry keeps only the CDR3 DNA: 39 bases, framed from base 1. V sheds 3 bases and J sheds 7 bases, leaving 12 bases between their ends. CDR1 and CDR2, looked up from the germline V gene (reference sequence), are LGHDT and YNNKEL. Source material: glioma tissue, nonneoplastic brain tissue, or PBMCs (not recorded which). The receptor's source is a human donor with low-grade glioma or glioblastoma, undergoing nonglioma brain surgery, or in good health (not recorded which). Here the chain combines TRBV3-1 and TRBJ1-1; TRBD1 is possibly the D segment (5 matching bases). The DNA sequence reads TGTGCCAGCAGCCATGCGGGGGAGAGTGAAGCTTTCTTT. It translates as CASSHAGESEAFF.